This TCR beta chain stems from a study of blood T cells in healthy people across ages. At the level of the study: Per two T cells, template switching captured roughly one barcoded beta molecule.

V lost 2 bases and J lost 9, with 20 bases in between. The germline gives CDR1 DFQATT, CDR2 SNEGSKA (reference sequence). This CDR3 spans 15 amino acids. Notes on the study in general: Roughly linear age-related decline in beta diversity appeared, significant by age around 40. Expanded clonotype changes were possibly confounded by unknown donor CMV status.

As regards this clonotype: Antigen specificity is unknown.

Next came a second PCR, run for about 6 to 11 cycles, which used a sample-barcoded 5' primer along with a J-beta primer mix. Every cDNA was tagged by a template-switch adaptor with 12 random nucleotides. TCRdb used MiXCR to reprocess the 5' RACE reads, holding one entry per CDR3 protein. The sample lists approximately 1.5 million distinct CDR3 sequences, under 55% occurring once. The sample taken for sequencing was blood. This chain connects TRBV20-1 to TRBJ2-1; a possible D gene is TRBD2 (5 bases). The source is a young woman in good health. The DNA of the CDR3 is TGCAGTGCTAGATCGCGGGTTTTCCGGCGCGGTGAGCAGTTCTTC. Protein: CSARSRVFRRGEQFF.